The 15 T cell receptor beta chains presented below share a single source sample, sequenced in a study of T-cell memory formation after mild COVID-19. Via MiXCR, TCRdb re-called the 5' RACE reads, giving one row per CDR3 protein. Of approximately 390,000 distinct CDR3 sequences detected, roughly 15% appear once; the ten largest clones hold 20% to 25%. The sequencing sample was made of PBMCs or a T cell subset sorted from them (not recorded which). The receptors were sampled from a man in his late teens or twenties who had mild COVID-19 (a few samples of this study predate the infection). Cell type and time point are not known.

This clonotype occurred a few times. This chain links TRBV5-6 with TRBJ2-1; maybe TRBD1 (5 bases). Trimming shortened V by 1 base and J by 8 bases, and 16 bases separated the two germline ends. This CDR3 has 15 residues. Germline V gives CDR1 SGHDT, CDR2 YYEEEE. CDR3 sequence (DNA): TGTGCCAGCAGCTTGTGGGGTCAGGGCGGCGATGAGCAGTTCTTC. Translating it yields CASSLWGQGGDEQFF.

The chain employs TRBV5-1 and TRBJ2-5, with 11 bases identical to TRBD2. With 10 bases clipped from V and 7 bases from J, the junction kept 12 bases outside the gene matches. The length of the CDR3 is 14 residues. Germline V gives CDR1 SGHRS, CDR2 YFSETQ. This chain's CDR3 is CASSATSGTATQYF. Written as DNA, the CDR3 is TGCGCCTCGTCCGCGACTAGCGGGACTGCGACCCAGTACTTC.

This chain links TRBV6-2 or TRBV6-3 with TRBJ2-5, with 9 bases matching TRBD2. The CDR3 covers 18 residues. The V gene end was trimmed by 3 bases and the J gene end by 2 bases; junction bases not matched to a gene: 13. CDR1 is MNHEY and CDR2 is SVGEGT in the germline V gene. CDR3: CASSYRPTGSGGQETQYF. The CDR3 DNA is TGTGCCAGCAGTTATCGCCCCACAGGTAGCGGGGGACAAGAGACCCAGTACTTC.

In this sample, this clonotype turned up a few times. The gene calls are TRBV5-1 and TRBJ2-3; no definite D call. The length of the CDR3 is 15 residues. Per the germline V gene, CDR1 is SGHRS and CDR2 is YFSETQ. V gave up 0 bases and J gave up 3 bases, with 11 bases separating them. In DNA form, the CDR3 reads TGCGCCAGCAGCTTGGGTGGGATGTGGACAGATACGCAGTATTTT. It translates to CASSLGGMWTDTQYF.

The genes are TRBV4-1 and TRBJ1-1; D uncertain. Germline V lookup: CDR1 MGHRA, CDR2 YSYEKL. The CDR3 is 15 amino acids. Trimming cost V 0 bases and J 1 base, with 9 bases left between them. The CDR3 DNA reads TGCGCCAGCAGCCAAGATATAGTAACGAACACTGAAGCTTTCTTT. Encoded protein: CASSQDIVTNTEAFF.

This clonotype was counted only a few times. CDR3 DNA: TGTGCCAGCAGCTATGGCCCGGGACTAGCTTCCACCGGGGAGCTGTTTTTT. Its translation is CASSYGPGLASTGELFF. The V call is TRBV5-4, the J call TRBJ2-2; 9 bases are shared with TRBD2. The junction had 10 bases not matched to a gene; V was cut back by 3 bases and J by 4 bases. Looked up from germline, CDR1 is SGHNT and CDR2 is YYREEE (reference sequence). The CDR3 extends over 17 amino acids.

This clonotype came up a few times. The CDR3 DNA sequence: TGTGCCAGCTCCCTAGCGTTGTGGGAGACCCAGTACTTC. Protein: CASSLALWETQYF. The chain carries TRBV19 and TRBJ2-5; D perhaps matches TRBD2 (6 bases). This CDR3 region has 13 residues. V was trimmed by 9 bases and J by 5 bases, leaving 16 bases between them. In germline, CDR1 is LNHDA, CDR2 SQIVND (reference sequence).

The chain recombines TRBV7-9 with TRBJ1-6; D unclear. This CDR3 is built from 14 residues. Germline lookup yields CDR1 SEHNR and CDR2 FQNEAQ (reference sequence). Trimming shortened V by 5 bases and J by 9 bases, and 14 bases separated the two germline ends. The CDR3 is CASSEGLSVSPLHF. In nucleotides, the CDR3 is TGTGCCAGCAGCGAAGGATTATCGGTTTCACCCCTCCACTTT. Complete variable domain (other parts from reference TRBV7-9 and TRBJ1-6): DTGVSQNPRHKITKRGQNVTFRCDPISEHNRLYWYRQTLGQGPEFLTYFQNEAQLEKSRLLSDRFSAERPKGSFSTLEIQRTEQGDSAMYLCASSEGLSVSPLHFGNGTRLTVT.

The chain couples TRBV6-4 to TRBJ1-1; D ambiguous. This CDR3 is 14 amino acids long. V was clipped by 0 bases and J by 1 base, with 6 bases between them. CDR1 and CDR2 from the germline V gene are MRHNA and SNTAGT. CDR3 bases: TGTGCCAGCAGTGACTCGGAAGAGAACACTGAAGCTTTCTTT. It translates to CASSDSEENTEAFF.

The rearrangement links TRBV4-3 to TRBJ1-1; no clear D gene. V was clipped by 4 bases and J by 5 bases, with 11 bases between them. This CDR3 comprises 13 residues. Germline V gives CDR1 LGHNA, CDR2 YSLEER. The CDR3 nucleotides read TGCGCCAGCAGCCTACAGAGGGAGACTGAAGCTTTCTTT. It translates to CASSLQRETEAFF.

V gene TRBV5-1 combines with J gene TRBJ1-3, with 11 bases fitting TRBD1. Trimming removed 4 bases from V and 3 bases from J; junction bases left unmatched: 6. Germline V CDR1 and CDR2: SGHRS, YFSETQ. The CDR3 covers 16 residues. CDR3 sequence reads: CASSTGQGARGNTIYF. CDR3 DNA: TGCGCCAGCAGCACCGGACAGGGGGCTCGTGGAAACACCATATATTTT.

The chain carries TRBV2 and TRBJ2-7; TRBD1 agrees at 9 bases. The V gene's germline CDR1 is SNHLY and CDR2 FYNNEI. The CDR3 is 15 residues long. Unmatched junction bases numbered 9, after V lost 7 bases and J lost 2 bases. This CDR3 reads CASTTPGQGAYEQYV. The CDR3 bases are TGTGCCAGCACCACTCCGGGACAGGGAGCCTACGAGCAGTACGTC.

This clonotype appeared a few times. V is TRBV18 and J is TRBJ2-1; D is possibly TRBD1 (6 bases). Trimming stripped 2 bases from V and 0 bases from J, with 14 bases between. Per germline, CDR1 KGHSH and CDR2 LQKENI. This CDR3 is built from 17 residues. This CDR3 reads CASSPFSGDLSYNEQFF. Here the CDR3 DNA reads TGTGCCAGCTCACCATTTTCAGGGGATCTCTCCTACAATGAGCAGTTCTTC. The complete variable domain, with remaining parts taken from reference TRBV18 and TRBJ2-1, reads NAGVMQNPRHLVRRRGQEARLRCSPMKGHSHVYWYRQLPEEGLKFMVYLQKENIIDESGMPKERFSAEFPKEGPSILRIQQVVRGDSAAYFCASSPFSGDLSYNEQFFGPGTRLTVL.

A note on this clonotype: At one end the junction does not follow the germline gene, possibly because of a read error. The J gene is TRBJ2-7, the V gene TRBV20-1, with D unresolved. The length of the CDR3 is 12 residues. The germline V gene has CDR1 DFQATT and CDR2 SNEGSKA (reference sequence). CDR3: CSASSSSFEQYF. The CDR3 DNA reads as TGCAGTGCTTCATCTAGTTCCTTCGAGCAGTACTTC.

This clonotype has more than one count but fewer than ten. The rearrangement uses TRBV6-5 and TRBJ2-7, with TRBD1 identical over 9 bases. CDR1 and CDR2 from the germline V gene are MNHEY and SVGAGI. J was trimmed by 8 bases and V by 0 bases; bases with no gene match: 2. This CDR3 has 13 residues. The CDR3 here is CASSYSTGGQQYF. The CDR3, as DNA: TGTGCCAGCAGTTACTCGACAGGGGGGCAGCAGTACTTC.